This note documents a single T cell receptor (beta chain) sequence. The authors' processing: Reference gene primers were amplified, and this amplification served to estimate nucleated cell counts. Method: immunoSEQ multiplex PCR; TCRdb's copy keeps in-frame clones and lacks some. V, J and clone size were drawn from that table, and D and trimming were deduced from the DNA. The table records 95,000 to 150,000 clones, 85% of them present only once. J was trimmed by 3 bases and V by 0 bases; bases with no gene match: 4. Looked up from germline, CDR1 is SGHRS and CDR2 is YFSETQ. The CDR3 totals 15 residues. This sample is part of a study of blood T cell repertoires in COVID-19. Study at large: Samples taken during acute and convalescent COVID-19 were collected in the United States, Italy and Spain. In each case, the material was cDNA or gDNA derived from T cells, B-cell-depleted T cells, or PBMCs.

The chain is built from TRBV5-1 and TRBJ1-1; 8 bases fit TRBD1. This TCR came from a woman older than 75 with acute or convalescent COVID-19. Sequencing was carried out using peripheral blood. The CDR3 DNA is TGCGCCAGCAGCTTGGGACAGGGGACGTACACTGAAGCTTTCTTT. Protein sequence: CASSLGQGTYTEAFF.